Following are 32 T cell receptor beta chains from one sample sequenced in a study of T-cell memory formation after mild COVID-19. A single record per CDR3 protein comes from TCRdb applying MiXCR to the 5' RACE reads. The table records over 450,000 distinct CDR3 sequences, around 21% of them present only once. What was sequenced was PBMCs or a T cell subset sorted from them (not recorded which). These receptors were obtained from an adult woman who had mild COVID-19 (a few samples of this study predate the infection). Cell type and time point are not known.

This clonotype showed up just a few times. The CDR3 protein is CASSVAASNYEQYF. The DNA for the CDR3 is TGTGCCAGCAGCGTAGCGGCCAGCAACTACGAGCAGTACTTC. The J gene is TRBJ2-7, the V gene TRBV9; unclear D gene. The length of the CDR3 is 14 residues. Per germline, CDR1 SGDLS and CDR2 YYNGEE. Trimming removed 0 bases from V and 3 bases from J, with 10 bases in between.

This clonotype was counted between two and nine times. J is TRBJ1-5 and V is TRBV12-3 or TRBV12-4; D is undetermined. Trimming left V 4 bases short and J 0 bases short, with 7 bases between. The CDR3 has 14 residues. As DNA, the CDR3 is TGTGCCAGCAGTTGGATTGATAGCAATCAGCCCCAGCATTTT. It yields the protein CASSWIDSNQPQHF.

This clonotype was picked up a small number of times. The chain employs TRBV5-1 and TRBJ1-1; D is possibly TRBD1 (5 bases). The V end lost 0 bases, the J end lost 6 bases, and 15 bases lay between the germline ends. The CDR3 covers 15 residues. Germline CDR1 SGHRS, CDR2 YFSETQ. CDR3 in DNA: TGCGCCAGCAGCTTGGTGGGGGGGAATTTCGCTGAAGCTTTCTTT. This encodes CASSLVGGNFAEAFF.

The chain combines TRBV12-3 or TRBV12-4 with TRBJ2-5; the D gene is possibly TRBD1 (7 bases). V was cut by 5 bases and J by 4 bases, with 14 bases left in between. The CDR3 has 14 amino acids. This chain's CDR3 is CASSRQGLGETQYF. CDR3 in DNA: TGTGCCAGCAGTAGACAGGGACTGGGAGAGACCCAGTACTTC.

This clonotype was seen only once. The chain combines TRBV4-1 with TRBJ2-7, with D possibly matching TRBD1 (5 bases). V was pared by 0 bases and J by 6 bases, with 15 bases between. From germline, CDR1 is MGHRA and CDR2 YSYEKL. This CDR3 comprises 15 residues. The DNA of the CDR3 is TGCGCCAGCAGCCAAGAACCTGCCTCCAGGGTCGAGCAGTACTTC. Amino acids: CASSQEPASRVEQYF.

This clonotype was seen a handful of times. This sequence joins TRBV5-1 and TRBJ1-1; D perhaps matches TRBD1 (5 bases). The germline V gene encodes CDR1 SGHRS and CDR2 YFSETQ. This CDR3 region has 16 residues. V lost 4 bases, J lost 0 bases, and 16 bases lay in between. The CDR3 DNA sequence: TGCGCCAGCAGCCCGGACCCCGGGACGGTGAACACTGAAGCTTTCTTT. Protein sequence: CASSPDPGTVNTEAFF.

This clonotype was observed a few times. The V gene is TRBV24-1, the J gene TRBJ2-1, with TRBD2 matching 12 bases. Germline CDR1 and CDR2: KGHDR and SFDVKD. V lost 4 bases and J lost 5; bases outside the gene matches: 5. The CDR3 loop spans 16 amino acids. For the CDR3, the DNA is TGTGCCACCAGTGAATCAAGGACTAGCGGGAACAATGAGCAGTTCTTC. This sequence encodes CATSESRTSGNNEQFF.

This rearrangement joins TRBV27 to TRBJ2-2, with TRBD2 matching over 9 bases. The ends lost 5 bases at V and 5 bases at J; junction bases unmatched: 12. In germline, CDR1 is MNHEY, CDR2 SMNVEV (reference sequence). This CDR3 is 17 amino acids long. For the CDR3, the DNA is TGTGCCAGCAGTCACACACCAACTAGCGGGCTAACCGGGGAGCTGTTTTTT. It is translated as CASSHTPTSGLTGELFF.

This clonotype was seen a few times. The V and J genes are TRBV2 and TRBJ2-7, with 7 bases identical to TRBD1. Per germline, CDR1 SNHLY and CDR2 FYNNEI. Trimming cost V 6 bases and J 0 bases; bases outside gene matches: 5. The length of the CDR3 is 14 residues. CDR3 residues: CASRGDRISYEQYF. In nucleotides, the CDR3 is TGTGCCAGCAGGGGGGACAGAATCTCCTACGAGCAGTACTTC.

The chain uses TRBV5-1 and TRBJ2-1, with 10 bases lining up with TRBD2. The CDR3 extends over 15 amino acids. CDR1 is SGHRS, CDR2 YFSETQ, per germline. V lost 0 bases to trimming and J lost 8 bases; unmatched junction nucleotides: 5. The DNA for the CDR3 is TGCGCCAGCAGCTTGGGAGCGGGGGGGCCGGATGAGCAGTTCTTC. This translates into CASSLGAGGPDEQFF.

CDR3 region: CASSLVLGQRQTF. CDR3 coding DNA: TGTGCCAGCAGCTTGGTTTTAGGACAGCGTCAGACCTTC. V usage is TRBV11-2 and J usage is TRBJ1-2; D may be TRBD1 (6 bases). The V gene lost 3 bases and the J gene lost 14 bases, with 19 bases spanning the gap. The length of the CDR3 is 13 residues. The germline gives CDR1 SGHAT, CDR2 FQNNGV.

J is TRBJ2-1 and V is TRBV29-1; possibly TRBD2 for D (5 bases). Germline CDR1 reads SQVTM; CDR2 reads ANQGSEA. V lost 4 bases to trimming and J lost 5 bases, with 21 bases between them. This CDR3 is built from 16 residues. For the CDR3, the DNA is TGCAGCGTTGTCCTAGGTATTCGGGGTGGGGACAATGAGCAGTTCTTC. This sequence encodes CSVVLGIRGGDNEQFF.

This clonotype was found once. Here the CDR3 DNA reads TGTGCCAGCAGCTTTCGGGCTAGCGGGACTCAAGAGACCCAGTACTTC. This gives the protein CASSFRASGTQETQYF. V is TRBV11-2 and J is TRBJ2-5, with 9 bases matching TRBD2. J was trimmed by 2 bases and V by 3 bases; bases with no gene match: 7. Germline CDR1 reads SGHAT; CDR2 reads FQNNGV. The CDR3 runs to 16 residues.

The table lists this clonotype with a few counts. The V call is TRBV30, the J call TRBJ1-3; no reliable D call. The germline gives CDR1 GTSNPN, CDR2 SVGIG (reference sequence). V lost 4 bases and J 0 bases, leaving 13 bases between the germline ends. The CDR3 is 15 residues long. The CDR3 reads CAWKSGRNSGNTIYF. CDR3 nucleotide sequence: TGTGCCTGGAAGTCAGGCAGGAACTCTGGAAACACCATATATTTT.

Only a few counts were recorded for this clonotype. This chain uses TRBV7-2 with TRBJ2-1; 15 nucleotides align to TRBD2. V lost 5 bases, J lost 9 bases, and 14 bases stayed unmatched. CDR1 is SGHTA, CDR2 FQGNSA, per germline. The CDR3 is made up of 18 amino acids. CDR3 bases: TGTGCCAGCAGCGCCGGGACTAGCGGGAGGAACGCTTTTGGTGAGCAGTTCTTC. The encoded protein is CASSAGTSGRNAFGEQFF.

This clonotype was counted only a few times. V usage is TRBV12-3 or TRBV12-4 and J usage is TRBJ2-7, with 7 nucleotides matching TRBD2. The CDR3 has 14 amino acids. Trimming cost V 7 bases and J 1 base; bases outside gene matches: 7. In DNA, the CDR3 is TGTGCCAGCACCTTCATAGCGGGTTCCTACGAGCAGTACTTC. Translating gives CASTFIAGSYEQYF.

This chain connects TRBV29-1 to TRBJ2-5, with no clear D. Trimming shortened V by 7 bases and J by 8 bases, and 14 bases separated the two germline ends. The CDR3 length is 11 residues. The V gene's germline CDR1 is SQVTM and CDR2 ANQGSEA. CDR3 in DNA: TGCAGCGCCCCATCCGGGCGAACCCAGTACTTC. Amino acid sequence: CSAPSGRTQYF.

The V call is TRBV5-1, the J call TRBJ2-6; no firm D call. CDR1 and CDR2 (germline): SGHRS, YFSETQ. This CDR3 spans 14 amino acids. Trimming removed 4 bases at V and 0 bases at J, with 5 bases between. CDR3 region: CASSPYSGANVLTF. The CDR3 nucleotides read TGCGCCAGCAGCCCATACTCTGGGGCCAACGTCCTGACTTTC.

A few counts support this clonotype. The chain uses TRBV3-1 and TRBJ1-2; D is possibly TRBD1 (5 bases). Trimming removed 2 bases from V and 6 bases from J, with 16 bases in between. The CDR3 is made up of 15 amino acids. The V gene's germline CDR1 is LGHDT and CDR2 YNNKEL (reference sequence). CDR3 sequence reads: CASSQMMWTRHGYTF. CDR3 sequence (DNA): TGTGCCAGCAGCCAAATGATGTGGACACGGCATGGCTACACCTTC. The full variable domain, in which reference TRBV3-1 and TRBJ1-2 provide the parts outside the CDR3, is DTAVSQTPKYLVTQMGNDKSIKCEQNLGHDTMYWYKQDSKKFLKIMFSYNNKELIINETVPNRFSPKSPDKAHLNLHINSLELGDSAVYFCASSQMMWTRHGYTFGSGTRLTVV.

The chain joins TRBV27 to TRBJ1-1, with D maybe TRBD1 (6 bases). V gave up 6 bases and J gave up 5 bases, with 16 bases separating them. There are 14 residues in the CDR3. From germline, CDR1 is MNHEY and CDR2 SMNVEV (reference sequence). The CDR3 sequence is CASSPQGRETEAFF. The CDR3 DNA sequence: TGTGCCAGCAGCCCCCAGGGGCGAGAGACTGAAGCTTTCTTT.

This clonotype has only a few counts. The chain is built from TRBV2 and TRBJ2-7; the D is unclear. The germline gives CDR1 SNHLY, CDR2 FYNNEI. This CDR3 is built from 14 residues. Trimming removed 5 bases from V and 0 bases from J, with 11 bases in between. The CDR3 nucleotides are TGTGCCAGCAGTTCCCGACGGAGCTCCTACGAGCAGTACTTC. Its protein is CASSSRRSSYEQYF.

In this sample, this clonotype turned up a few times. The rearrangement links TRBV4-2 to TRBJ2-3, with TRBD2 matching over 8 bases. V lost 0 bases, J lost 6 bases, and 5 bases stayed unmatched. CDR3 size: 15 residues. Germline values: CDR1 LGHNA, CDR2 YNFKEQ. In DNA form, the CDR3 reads TGTGCCAGCAGCCAAGATCCGACTAGCGTCGATACGCAGTATTTT. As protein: CASSQDPTSVDTQYF.

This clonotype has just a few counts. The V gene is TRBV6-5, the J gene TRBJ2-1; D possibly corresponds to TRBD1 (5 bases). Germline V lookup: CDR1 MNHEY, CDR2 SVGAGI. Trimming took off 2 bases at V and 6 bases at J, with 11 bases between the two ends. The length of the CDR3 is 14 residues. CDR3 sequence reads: CASSYLDRGNEQFF. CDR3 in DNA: TGTGCCAGCAGTTACCTAGACAGAGGCAATGAGCAGTTCTTC.

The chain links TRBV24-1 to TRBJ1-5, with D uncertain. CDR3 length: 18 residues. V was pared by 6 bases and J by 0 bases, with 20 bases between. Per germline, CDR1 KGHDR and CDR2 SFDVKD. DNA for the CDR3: TGTGCCACCAGTATCCTCGGTTCGACCGCGAATAGCAATCAGCCCCAGCATTTT. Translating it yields CATSILGSTANSNQPQHF.

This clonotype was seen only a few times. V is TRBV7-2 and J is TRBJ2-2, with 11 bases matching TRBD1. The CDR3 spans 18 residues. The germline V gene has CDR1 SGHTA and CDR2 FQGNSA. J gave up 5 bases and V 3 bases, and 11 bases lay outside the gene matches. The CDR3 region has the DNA TGTGCCAGCAGCTTTCCCGGACAGGGGGCTATCCGGACCGGGGAGCTGTTTTTT. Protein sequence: CASSFPGQGAIRTGELFF.

The CDR3 DNA reads TGTGCCAGCAGCCTACCGGGACTAGCGGGAGGGGGGTACAATGAGCAGTTCTTC. As protein: CASSLPGLAGGGYNEQFF. The chain recombines TRBV6-2 or TRBV6-3 with TRBJ2-1; TRBD2 matches 16 bases. Per the germline V gene, CDR1 is MNHEY and CDR2 is SVGEGT. CDR3 length equals 18 residues. V lost 6 bases and J lost 4; bases outside the gene matches: 9.

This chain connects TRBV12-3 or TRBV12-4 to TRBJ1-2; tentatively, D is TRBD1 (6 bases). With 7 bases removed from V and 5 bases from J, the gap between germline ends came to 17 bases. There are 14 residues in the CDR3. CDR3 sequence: CASNLARQAYGYTF. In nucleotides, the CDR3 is TGTGCCAGCAACCTAGCCCGACAGGCTTATGGCTACACCTTC.

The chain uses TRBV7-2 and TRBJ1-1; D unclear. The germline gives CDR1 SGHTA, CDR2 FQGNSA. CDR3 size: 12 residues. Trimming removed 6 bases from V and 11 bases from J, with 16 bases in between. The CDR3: CASSSLLPVAFF. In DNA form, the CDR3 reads TGTGCCAGCAGTTCCTTACTGCCGGTGGCTTTCTTT. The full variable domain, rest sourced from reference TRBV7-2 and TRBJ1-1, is GAGVSQSPSNKVTEKGKDVELRCDPISGHTALYWYRQSLGQGLEFLIYFQGNSAPDKSGLPSDRFSAERTGGSVSTLTIQRTQQEDSAVYLCASSSLLPVAFFGQGTRLTVV.

This chain's CDR3 is CASSLGLVRNTGELFF. The CDR3 region has the DNA TGCGCCAGCAGCCTGGGACTAGTACGGAACACCGGGGAGCTGTTTTTT. The chain carries TRBV4-3 and TRBJ2-2; 8 nucleotides match TRBD2. V was clipped by 4 bases and J by 1 base; unmatched bases: 5. The CDR3 consists of 16 residues. Germline V gives CDR1 LGHNA, CDR2 YSLEER.

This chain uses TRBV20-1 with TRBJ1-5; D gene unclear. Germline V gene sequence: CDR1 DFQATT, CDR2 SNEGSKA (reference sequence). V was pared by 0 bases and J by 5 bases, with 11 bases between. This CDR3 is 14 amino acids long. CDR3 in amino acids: CSARDGQFYQPQHF. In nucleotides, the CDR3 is TGCAGTGCTAGAGATGGGCAGTTTTATCAGCCCCAGCATTTT.

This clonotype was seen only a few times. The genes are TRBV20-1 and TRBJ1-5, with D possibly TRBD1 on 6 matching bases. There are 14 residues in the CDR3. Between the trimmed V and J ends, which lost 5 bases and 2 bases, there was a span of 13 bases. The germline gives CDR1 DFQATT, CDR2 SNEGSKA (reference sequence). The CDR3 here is CSAAGGAGNQPQHF. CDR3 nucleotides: TGCAGTGCTGCGGGGGGGGCAGGCAATCAGCCCCAGCATTTT.

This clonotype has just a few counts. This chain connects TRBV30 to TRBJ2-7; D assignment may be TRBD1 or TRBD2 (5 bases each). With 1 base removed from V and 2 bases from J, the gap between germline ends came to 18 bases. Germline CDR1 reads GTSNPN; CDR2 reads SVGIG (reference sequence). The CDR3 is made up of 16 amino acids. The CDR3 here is CAWSAVLGRNPYEQYF. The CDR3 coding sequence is TGTGCCTGGAGTGCTGTCTTGGGACGGAATCCCTACGAGCAGTACTTC.